These 20 T cell receptor beta chains originate from one sample sequenced in a study of blood T cell repertoires in COVID-19. Generated by immunoSEQ multiplex PCR, the TCRdb table keeps only in-frame clones and is missing some. The repertoire holds 190,000 or so clones, with around four fifths as singletons. Sequenced material: peripheral blood. These receptor sequences come from a man aged 55-75 years with COVID-19, enrolled during active disease.

The chain is built from TRBV2 and TRBJ2-7; TRBD1 aligns across 9 bases. The V gene's germline CDR1 is SNHLY and CDR2 FYNNEI. V trimming: 6 bases; J trimming: 4 bases; junction bases outside the gene matches: 13. The CDR3 contains 16 residues. The CDR3 bases are TGTGCCAGCAGCACAGGGCCGGGACAGGGAACATACGAGCAGTACTTC. Its translation: CASSTGPGQGTYEQYF. The complete variable domain, with remaining parts taken from reference TRBV2 and TRBJ2-7, reads EPEVTQTPSHQVTQMGQEVILRCVPISNHLYFYWYRQILGQKVEFLVSFYNNEISEKSEIFDDQFSVERPDGSNFTLKIRSTKLEDSAMYFCASSTGPGQGTYEQYFGPGTRLTVT.

V gene TRBV19 combines with J gene TRBJ1-2, with 9 positions matching TRBD1. Germline V gene sequence: CDR1 LNHDA, CDR2 SQIVND (reference sequence). The CDR3 spans 16 residues. Germline trimming cut 6 bases from V and 9 bases from J; bases unmatched to any gene: 17. This CDR3 is CASSSRDRDPHYRYTF. The CDR3 DNA follows: TGTGCCAGTAGCTCCCGGGACAGGGATCCCCATTATCGCTACACCTTC.

This chain connects TRBV2 to TRBJ2-1, with TRBD2 matching over 13 bases. CDR1 is SNHLY, CDR2 FYNNEI, per germline. This CDR3 has 15 amino acids. J gave up 6 bases and V 5 bases, and 4 bases lay outside the gene matches. The CDR3 spells CASSPGTSGINEQFF. CDR3 nucleotide sequence: TGTGCCAGCAGTCCCGGGACTAGCGGGATCAATGAGCAGTTCTTC.

This clone was counted once. The chain is built from TRBV7-9 and TRBJ1-5; tentatively, D is TRBD1 (5 bases). V lost 5 bases to trimming and J lost 5 bases, with 10 bases between them. The CDR3 has 13 amino acids. CDR1 is SEHNR, CDR2 FQNEAQ, per germline (reference sequence). CDR3 bases: TGTGCCAGCAGCCTAACGGGGGATCAGCCCCAGCATTTT. This sequence encodes CASSLTGDQPQHF.

The V call is TRBV7-9, the J call TRBJ1-6; D might be TRBD1 (5 bases). Trimming shortened V by 4 bases and J by 5 bases, and 12 bases separated the two germline ends. Germline V CDR1 and CDR2: SEHNR, FQNEAQ (reference sequence). This CDR3 has 15 residues. The CDR3 nucleotides read TGTGCCAGCAGCTCCGAGACAGTAGATAATTCACCCCTCCACTTT. Amino acids: CASSSETVDNSPLHF.

Comments on this clone: The sample has other DNA sequences that encode this CDR3 too. The chain carries TRBV19 and TRBJ1-2; maybe TRBD1 (6 bases). The CDR3 covers 12 residues. Germline CDR1 and CDR2: LNHDA and SQIVND (reference sequence). Deletions cut 6 bases from V and 4 bases from J, with 9 bases between. The DNA for the CDR3 is TGTGCCAGTAGCGGACAGAGCTATGGCTACACCTTC. It translates to CASSGQSYGYTF.

This clone showed up just once. The genes are TRBV7-9 and TRBJ1-5; 8 bases agree with TRBD1. Trimming at V came to 1 base and at J to 6 bases, leaving 2 bases not matched to a gene. Germline CDR1 SEHNR, CDR2 FQNEAQ (reference sequence). The CDR3 has 14 amino acids. The CDR3, as DNA: TGTGCCAGCAGCTTAGGACAGGGGAGTCAGCCCCAGCATTTT. Its translation is CASSLGQGSQPQHF.

A few counts support this clone. This sequence joins TRBV5-8 and TRBJ2-3; D not certain. There are 17 residues in the CDR3. The germline gives CDR1 SGHTS, CDR2 YDEGEE. Between the trimmed V and J ends, which lost 1 base and 0 bases, there was a span of 15 bases. The CDR3 is CASSLSQSPRSTDTQYF. Here the CDR3 DNA reads TGTGCCAGCAGCTTGAGTCAGTCCCCCAGGAGCACAGATACGCAGTATTTT.

The V call is TRBV4-3, the J call TRBJ1-1; 7 bases align to TRBD1. Germline CDR1 is LGHNA and CDR2 is YSLEER. With 2 bases clipped from V and 0 bases from J, the junction kept 15 bases outside the gene matches. The CDR3 loop spans 19 amino acids. CDR3 sequence: CASSQIFTGVGGVNTEAFF. The CDR3 DNA sequence: TGCGCCAGCAGCCAAATCTTCACAGGGGTTGGAGGTGTGAACACTGAAGCTTTCTTT.

The DNA for the CDR3 is TGTGCCTGGAGTTCCAGCTCCTACGAGCAGTACTTC. Amino acids: CAWSSSSYEQYF. The V and J genes are TRBV30 and TRBJ2-7; D unresolved. The length of the CDR3 is 12 residues. The V and J ends lost 2 bases and 0 bases respectively, with 5 bases between them. CDR1 and CDR2 (germline): GTSNPN, SVGIG (reference sequence).

V gene TRBV7-7 combines with J gene TRBJ2-7; the match to TRBD1 covers 7 bases. Germline trimming cut 5 bases from V and 6 bases from J; bases unmatched to any gene: 7. In germline, CDR1 is SSHAT, CDR2 FNYEAQ (reference sequence). CDR3 size: 13 residues. Here the CDR3 reads CASSTDREREQYF. The CDR3 DNA follows: TGTGCCAGCAGCACCGACAGGGAGCGCGAGCAGTACTTC.

CDR3 DNA: TGTGCCAGGAGACAGGGTCATGAAAAACTGTTTTTT. Protein product: CARRQGHEKLFF. The genes are TRBV2 and TRBJ1-4; TRBD1 agrees at 7 bases. Germline V gene lookup returns CDR1 SNHLY and CDR2 FYNNEI. Trimming at V came to 9 bases and at J to 6 bases, leaving 4 bases not matched to a gene. The CDR3 has 12 amino acids.

The chain recombines TRBV7-9 with TRBJ1-6; D is unresolved. Germline V gene data show CDR1 as SEHNR and CDR2 as FQNEAQ (reference sequence). The CDR3 extends over 13 amino acids. Trimming took off 2 bases at V and 5 bases at J, with 4 bases between the two ends. The CDR3 is CASSLPNNSPLHF. CDR3 DNA: TGTGCCAGCAGCTTACCAAATAATTCACCCCTCCACTTT.

The rearrangement joins TRBV6-2 or TRBV6-3 to TRBJ2-7, with unresolved D. V lost 2 bases and J 2 bases, leaving 7 bases between the germline ends. The CDR3 has 13 amino acids. Germline CDR1 MNHEY, CDR2 SVGEGT. CDR3 in amino acids: CASSYRATYEQYF. CDR3 bases: TGTGCCAGCAGTTACCGAGCCACCTACGAGCAGTACTTC.

The chain carries TRBV5-4 and TRBJ1-3, with a weak D call TRBD1 (6 bases). The germline V gene encodes CDR1 SGHNT and CDR2 YYREEE (reference sequence). This CDR3 region has 16 residues. Trimming took off 4 bases at V and 4 bases at J, with 18 bases between the two ends. This CDR3 is CASSLKVGARGNTIYF. The CDR3 nucleotides read TGTGCCAGCAGCCTCAAAGTGGGGGCGAGAGGAAACACCATATATTTT.

The chain employs TRBV4-2 and TRBJ1-4; TRBD1 is a possible D gene (6 bases). The CDR3 extends over 15 amino acids. The germline V and J ends were trimmed by 1 base and 8 bases, with 14 bases remaining between them. The V gene's germline CDR1 is LGHNA and CDR2 YNFKEQ. CDR3 loop: CASSQGGARGEKLFF. The CDR3 DNA follows: TGTGCCAGCAGCCAAGGAGGCGCAAGGGGGGAAAAACTGTTTTTT.

V and J are TRBV2 and TRBJ1-1; 7 bases agree with TRBD1. V gave up 4 bases and J gave up 11 bases; unmatched junction bases: 7. Germline V CDR1 and CDR2: SNHLY, FYNNEI. There are 12 residues in the CDR3. The CDR3 protein is CASSGQGWRAFF. The CDR3 bases are TGTGCCAGCAGTGGACAGGGTTGGCGGGCTTTCTTT.

The chain links TRBV6-5 to TRBJ2-5; 7 bases agree with TRBD2. V shed 4 bases, J shed 3 bases, and the junction held 5 bases outside the gene matches. The germline gives CDR1 MNHEY, CDR2 SVGAGI. This CDR3 comprises 14 residues. The CDR3 DNA sequence: TGTGCCAGCAGTTTGACTAGCTCAGAAGAGACCCAGTACTTC. It codes for CASSLTSSEETQYF.

The chain employs TRBV24-1 and TRBJ2-1; TRBD1 might be the D (6 bases). The germline V gene encodes CDR1 KGHDR and CDR2 SFDVKD. With 3 bases removed from V and 0 bases from J, the gap between germline ends came to 17 bases. This CDR3 comprises 18 residues. The CDR3 bases are TGTGCCACCAGTGATGCTACCGGGACATCGAGCTCCTACAATGAGCAGTTCTTC. Translation gives CATSDATGTSSSYNEQFF.

This rearrangement joins TRBV19 to TRBJ1-1; TRBD1 agrees at 9 bases. This CDR3 is 14 amino acids long. V trimming: 6 bases; J trimming: 1 base; junction bases outside the gene matches: 3. Germline CDR1 reads LNHDA; CDR2 reads SQIVND (reference sequence). CDR3 amino acids: CASRTGQGNTEAFF. In nucleotides, the CDR3 is TGTGCCAGTAGAACGGGACAGGGGAACACTGAAGCTTTCTTT.